The 8 T cell receptor beta chains given below trace back to one sample, sequenced in a study of blood T cell repertoires in COVID-19. Clones were read by immunoSEQ multiplex PCR, and TCRdb kept only the in-frame ones, dropping some. The sample contains just under 350,000 clones, roughly 90% of which appear only once. Sequenced material: peripheral blood. Receptor source: a woman in her sixties or seventies with COVID-19, enrolled during active disease.

Written as DNA, the CDR3 is TGCGCCAGCAGACTGAGTGACGGGTCACCCCTCCACTTT. Its protein product is CASRLSDGSPLHF. This chain links TRBV10-2 with TRBJ1-6; no firm D call. CDR3 length: 13 amino acids. Germline values: CDR1 WSHSY, CDR2 SAAADI. The ends were cut back, 6 bases at V and 10 bases at J, with 13 bases in the middle.

DNA of the CDR3: TGTGCCTGGTCCTTGGGACAGGGCGATGGCTACACCTTC. Its protein product is CAWSLGQGDGYTF. The genes are TRBV30 and TRBJ1-2; 9 bases are a match to TRBD1. Germline CDR1 GTSNPN, CDR2 SVGIG (reference sequence). Unmatched junction bases numbered 7, after V lost 5 bases and J lost 6 bases. This CDR3 has 13 amino acids.

The gene calls are TRBV6-2 or TRBV6-3 and TRBJ1-2; perhaps TRBD1 as D (6 bases). V was pared by 6 bases and J by 7 bases, with 15 bases between. The CDR3 length is 13 residues. CDR1 and CDR2 from the germline V gene are MNHEY and SVGEGT. CDR3 in amino acids: CASRYTGIGGYTF. The CDR3 coding sequence is TGTGCCAGCAGATACACAGGGATAGGTGGCTACACCTTC.

CDR3 in DNA: TGTGCCAGCTCACTTAGAGACAGCTCCTACGAGCAGTACTTC. Protein sequence: CASSLRDSSYEQYF. The chain carries TRBV18 and TRBJ2-7; possible D gene TRBD1, 5 bases. The CDR3 totals 14 residues. Trimming pared 4 bases from V and 0 bases from J, leaving 10 bases between. Germline V gene data show CDR1 as KGHSH and CDR2 as LQKENI.

V is TRBV5-1 and J is TRBJ2-7; D remains ambiguous. With 1 base removed from V and 6 bases from J, the gap between germline ends came to 17 bases. Germline-derived CDR1 and CDR2 are SGHRS and YFSETQ. The CDR3 covers 15 residues. The CDR3: CASSLTTVLIGEQYF. The CDR3 DNA reads TGCGCCAGCAGCTTGACAACCGTCCTGATTGGCGAGCAGTACTTC.

J is TRBJ2-2 and V is TRBV6-4, with 11 nucleotides matching TRBD2. The trim removed 7 bases at V and 7 bases at J, leaving 8 bases unmatched. The CDR3 is 15 residues long. Germline CDR1 MRHNA, CDR2 SNTAGT. CDR3 nucleotides: TGTGCCAGCACCCCGACTAGCGGGGCTGACGGGGAGCTGTTTTTT. Translation: CASTPTSGADGELFF.

The V and J genes are TRBV4-2 and TRBJ2-1; D is possibly TRBD2 (6 bases). With 3 bases removed from V and 10 bases from J, the gap between germline ends came to 10 bases. CDR1 is LGHNA, CDR2 YNFKEQ, per germline. There are 12 residues in the CDR3. The CDR3 DNA follows: TGTGCCAGCAGCCATCCGAGCGGGGAGCAGTTCTTC. Amino acids: CASSHPSGEQFF.

The chain uses TRBV24-1 and TRBJ2-2; the match to TRBD1 covers 7 bases. V lost 3 bases and J lost 4; bases outside the gene matches: 7. Looked up from germline, CDR1 is KGHDR and CDR2 is SFDVKD. The CDR3 is made up of 16 amino acids. This CDR3 reads CATSDPPGQFTGELFF. The CDR3 DNA reads as TGTGCCACCAGTGATCCTCCGGGACAGTTCACCGGGGAGCTGTTTTTT.